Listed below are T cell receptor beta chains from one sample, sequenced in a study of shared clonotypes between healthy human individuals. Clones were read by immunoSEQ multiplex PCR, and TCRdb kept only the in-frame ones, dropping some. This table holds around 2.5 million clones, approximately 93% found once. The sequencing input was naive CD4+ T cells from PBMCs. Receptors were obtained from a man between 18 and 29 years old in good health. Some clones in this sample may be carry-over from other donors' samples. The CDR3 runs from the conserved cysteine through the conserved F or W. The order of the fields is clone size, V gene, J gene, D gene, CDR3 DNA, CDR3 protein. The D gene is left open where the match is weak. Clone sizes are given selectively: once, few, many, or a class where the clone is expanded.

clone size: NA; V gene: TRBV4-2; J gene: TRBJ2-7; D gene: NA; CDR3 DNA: TGTGCCAGCAGCCAGAGGGGGGTTGAGCGACAACGAGACTTCTACGAGCAGTACTTC; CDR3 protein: CASSQRGVERQRDFYEQYF
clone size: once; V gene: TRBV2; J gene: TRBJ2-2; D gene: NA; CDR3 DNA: TGTGCCAGCAGATTGACTTCCATTACCGGGGAGCTGTTTTTT; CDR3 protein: CASRLTSITGELFF
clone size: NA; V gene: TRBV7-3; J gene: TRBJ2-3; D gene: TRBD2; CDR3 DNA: TGTGCCAGCAGCTTGGCGGGAGGCACAGATACGCAGTATTTT; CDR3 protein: CASSLAGGTDTQYF
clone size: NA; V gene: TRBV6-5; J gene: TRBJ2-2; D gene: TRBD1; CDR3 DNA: TGTGCCAGCAGGGGGACAGGGGGCACCGGGGAGCTGTTTTTT; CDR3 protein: CASRGTGGTGELFF
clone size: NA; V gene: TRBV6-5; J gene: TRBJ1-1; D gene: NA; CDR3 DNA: TGTGCCAGCAGTCCCCGGACAGCCATGAACACTGAAGCTTTCTTT; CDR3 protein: CASSPRTAMNTEAFF
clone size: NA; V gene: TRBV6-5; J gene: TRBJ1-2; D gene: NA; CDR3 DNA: TGTGCCAGCAGTTACTCGGTTCTGATCAGCTATGGCTACACCTTC; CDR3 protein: CASSYSVLISYGYTF
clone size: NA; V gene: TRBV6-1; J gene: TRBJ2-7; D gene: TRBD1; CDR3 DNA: TGTGCCAGCAGTGCTAGGGACAGGGTGTCTTCCTACGAGCAGTACTTC; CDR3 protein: CASSARDRVSSYEQYF
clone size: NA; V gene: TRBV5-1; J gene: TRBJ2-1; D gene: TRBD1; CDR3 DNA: TGCGCCAGCAGCCTAACAGGGGGCGCCGTCAATGAGCAGTTCTTC; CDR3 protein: CASSLTGGAVNEQFF
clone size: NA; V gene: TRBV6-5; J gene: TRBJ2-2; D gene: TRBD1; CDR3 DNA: TGTGCCAGCAGTTACCTCCGGGACAGGGGAACCGGGGAGCTGTTTTTT; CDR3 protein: CASSYLRDRGTGELFF
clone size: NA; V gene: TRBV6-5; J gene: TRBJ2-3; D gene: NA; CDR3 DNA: TGTGCCAGCAGCCCACCCGGTACAGATACGCAGTATTTT; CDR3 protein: CASSPPGTDTQYF
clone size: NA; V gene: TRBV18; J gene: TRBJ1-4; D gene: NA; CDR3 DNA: TGTGCCAGCTCACCAGTGGCGGATAATGAAAAACTGTTTTTT; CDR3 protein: CASSPVADNEKLFF
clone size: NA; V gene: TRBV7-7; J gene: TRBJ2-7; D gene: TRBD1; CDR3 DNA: TGTGCCAGCAGCGGACAGGGTCCCGAGCAGTACTTC; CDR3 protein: CASSGQGPEQYF
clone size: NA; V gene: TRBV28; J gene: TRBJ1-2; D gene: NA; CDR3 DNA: TGTGCCAGCAGTTCTTCCAGGGGCTATGGCTACACCTTC; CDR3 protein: CASSSSRGYGYTF
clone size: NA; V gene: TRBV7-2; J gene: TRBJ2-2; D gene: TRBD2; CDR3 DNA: TGTGCCAGCAGCTTAGAACTAGCGGGAGCGGACACCGGGGAGCTGTTTTTT; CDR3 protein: CASSLELAGADTGELFF
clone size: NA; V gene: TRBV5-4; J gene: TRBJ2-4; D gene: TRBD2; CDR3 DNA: TGTGCCAGCAGCTTGAAGTCTAGCGGGAAAAACATTCAGTACTTC; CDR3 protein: CASSLKSSGKNIQYF
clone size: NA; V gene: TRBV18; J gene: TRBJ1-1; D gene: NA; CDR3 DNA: TGTGCCAGCTCACCCAACATGAACACTGAAGCTTTCTTT; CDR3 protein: CASSPNMNTEAFF
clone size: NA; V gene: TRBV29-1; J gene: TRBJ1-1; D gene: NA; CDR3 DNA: TGCAGCGTGAAGACAGGCGGGTTTACTGAAGCTTTCTTT; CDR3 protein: CSVKTGGFTEAFF
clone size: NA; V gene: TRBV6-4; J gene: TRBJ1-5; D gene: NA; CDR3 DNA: TGTGCCAGCAGTCAGGTATGGGGGGCAGGCCAGCCCCAGCATTTT; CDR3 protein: CASSQVWGAGQPQHF
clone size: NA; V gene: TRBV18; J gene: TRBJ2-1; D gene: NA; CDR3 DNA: TGTGCCAGCTCAGCCGGGACTGAGCAGTTCTTC; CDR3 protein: CASSAGTEQFF
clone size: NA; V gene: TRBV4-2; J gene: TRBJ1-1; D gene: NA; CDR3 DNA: TGTGCCAGCAGCCAATTGTCCGGGACACTGGGTGAAGCTTTCTTT; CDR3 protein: CASSQLSGTLGEAFF
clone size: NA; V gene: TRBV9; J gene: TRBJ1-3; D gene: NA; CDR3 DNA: TGTGCCAGCAGCGTAGGTCACAGTCAAGTCTCTGGAAACACCATATATTTT; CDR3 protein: CASSVGHSQVSGNTIYF
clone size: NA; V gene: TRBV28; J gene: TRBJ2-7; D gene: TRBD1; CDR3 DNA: TGTGCCAGCGCCAACAGGGGTCCCTACGAGCAGTACTTC; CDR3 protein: CASANRGPYEQYF
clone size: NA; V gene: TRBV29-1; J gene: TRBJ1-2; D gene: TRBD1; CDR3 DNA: TGCAGCGTTCGGGACAGAAACTATGGCTACACCTTC; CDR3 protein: CSVRDRNYGYTF
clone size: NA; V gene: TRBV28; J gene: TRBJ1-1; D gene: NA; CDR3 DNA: TGTGCCAGCAGCCAATCGAACACTGAAGCTTTCTTT; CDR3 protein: CASSQSNTEAFF
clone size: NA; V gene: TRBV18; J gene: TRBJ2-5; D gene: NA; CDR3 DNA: TGTGCCAGCTCACCACCAATTATCCGTGAGACCCAGTACTTC; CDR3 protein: CASSPPIIRETQYF
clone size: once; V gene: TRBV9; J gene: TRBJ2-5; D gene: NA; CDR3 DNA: TGTGCCAGCAGTGGCTCTCGGGGGACGTCCTTAGGAGAGACCCAGTACTTC; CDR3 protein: CASSGSRGTSLGETQYF
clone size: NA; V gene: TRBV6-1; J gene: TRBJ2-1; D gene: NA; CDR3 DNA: TGTGCCAGCAGTATCTCGAACAATGAGCAGTTCTTC; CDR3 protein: CASSISNNEQFF
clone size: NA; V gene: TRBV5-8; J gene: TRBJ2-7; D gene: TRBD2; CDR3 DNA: TGTGCCAGCAGCTTTGCAGTGAGCAGCGGGAGTAAACGGCAGTACTTC; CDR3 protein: CASSFAVSSGSKRQYF
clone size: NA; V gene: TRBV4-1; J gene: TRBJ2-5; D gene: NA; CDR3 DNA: TGCGCCAGCAGCCAAGGGTTCCTGAGGACAGAAGGGAGGCGCGAGACCCAGTACTTC; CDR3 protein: CASSQGFLRTEGRRETQYF
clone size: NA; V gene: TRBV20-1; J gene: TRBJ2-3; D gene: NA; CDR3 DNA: TGCAGTGCTCCTGAGATGTATACGCAGTATTTT; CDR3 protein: CSAPEMYTQYF
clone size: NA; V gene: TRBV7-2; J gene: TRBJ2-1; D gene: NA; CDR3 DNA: TGTGCCAGCAGCTTAGGATCCCTCCGCCTGGCTGAACAGTTCTTC; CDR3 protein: CASSLGSLRLAEQFF
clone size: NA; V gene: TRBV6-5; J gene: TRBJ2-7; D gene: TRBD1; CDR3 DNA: TGTGCCAGCAGTTACTTTACAGGGGGTAACTACGAGCAGTACTTC; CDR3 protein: CASSYFTGGNYEQYF